The 18 T cell receptor beta chains given below trace back to one sample, sequenced in a study of cytomegalovirus exposure and HLA in healthy donors. The PCR contained 60 Vbeta and 13 Jbeta primers. The protocol was immunoSEQ multiplex PCR, while the TCRdb copy is restricted to in-frame clones and leaves out a portion. The sample shows about 120,000 clones, roughly 71% of them seen only once. The sample consisted of PBMCs. The origin of the receptors is a woman aged 40 to 50 in good health and CMV-seropositive.

This clone was recorded only once. The CDR3 DNA reads TGCGCCAGCAGCTCGACTAGCGGGAGCTTCGAGCAGTACTTC. It translates to CASSSTSGSFEQYF. J is TRBJ2-7 and V is TRBV5-1, with 12 bases lining up with TRBD2. Germline V lookup: CDR1 SGHRS, CDR2 YFSETQ. V lost 3 bases and J lost 6; bases outside the gene matches: 4. The CDR3 length is 14 residues. The whole variable domain, remainder taken from reference TRBV5-1 and TRBJ2-7, is KAGVTQTPRYLIKTRGQQVTLSCSPISGHRSVSWYQQTPGQGLQFLFEYFSETQRNKGNFPGRFSGRQFSNSRSEMNVSTLELGDSALYLCASSSTSGSFEQYFGPGTRLTVT.

The CDR3 coding sequence is TGTGCCAGCAGCCCGTCCGGGACAGGGGGGAACACTGAAGCTTTCTTT. Amino acids: CASSPSGTGGNTEAFF. The rearrangement uses TRBV7-2 and TRBJ1-1; 11 bases fit TRBD1. V lost 5 bases to trimming and J lost 1 base; unmatched junction nucleotides: 6. The length of the CDR3 is 16 residues. Germline CDR1 is SGHTA and CDR2 is FQGNSA.

V gene TRBV28 combines with J gene TRBJ1-2; 7 bases are a match to TRBD1. The V gene's germline CDR1 is MDHEN and CDR2 SYDVKM. V was clipped by 6 bases and J by 4 bases; unmatched bases: 5. This CDR3 is built from 13 residues. The CDR3 sequence: CASSDREVYGYTF. CDR3 DNA sequence: TGTGCCAGCAGCGACAGGGAGGTCTATGGCTACACCTTC.

This clone has just a few counts. V gene TRBV19 combines with J gene TRBJ2-3, with 7 positions matching TRBD1. This CDR3 is built from 14 residues. In germline, CDR1 is LNHDA, CDR2 SQIVND (reference sequence). Germline trimming cut 5 bases from V and 6 bases from J; bases unmatched to any gene: 8. CDR3 coding DNA: TGTGCCAGTAGTCCTTGGGACAGACCGGATACGCAGTATTTT. Translation: CASSPWDRPDTQYF.

The V gene is TRBV4-1, the J gene TRBJ1-1, with 8 nucleotides matching TRBD1. The germline V gene encodes CDR1 MGHRA and CDR2 YSYEKL. Trimming took 3 bases from V and 4 from J; bases not matched to a gene: 4. CDR3 length: 14 residues. The chain's CDR3 is CASSQMTGATEAFF. CDR3 DNA: TGCGCCAGCAGCCAGATGACAGGGGCCACTGAAGCTTTCTTT.

V is TRBV7-9 and J is TRBJ1-1; possibly TRBD1 for D (5 bases). Looked up from germline, CDR1 is SEHNR and CDR2 is FQNEAQ (reference sequence). V lost 5 bases and J 5 bases, leaving 15 bases between the germline ends. CDR3 length: 14 amino acids. For the CDR3, the DNA is TGTGCCAGCAGCCCGGCTATGGGGGGGACTGAAGCTTTCTTT. The encoded protein is CASSPAMGGTEAFF.

This chain uses TRBV4-3 with TRBJ2-7; D perhaps matches TRBD2 (5 bases). Germline V CDR1 and CDR2: LGHNA, YSLEER. V was pared by 1 base and J by 3 bases, with 13 bases between. The CDR3 loop spans 15 amino acids. CDR3 region: CASSQARTSIYEQYF. The DNA for the CDR3 is TGCGCCAGCAGCCAAGCCCGCACTAGTATCTACGAGCAGTACTTC.

Turning to this clone: At one of its ends the junction is not consistent with the germline gene, which may arise from a read error. The sample carries other DNA sequences with the same CDR3. The V and J genes are TRBV5-6 and TRBJ1-5; D ambiguous. The CDR3 sequence is 14 residues long. Germline CDR1 and CDR2: SGHDT and YYEEEE. The CDR3 DNA reads TGCGCCAGCAGCTTGCGGGTCCAAATGCAGCCCCAGCATTTT. It codes for CASSLRVQMQPQHF.

V is TRBV5-1 and J is TRBJ2-3, with no clear D. CDR1 and CDR2 from the germline V gene are SGHRS and YFSETQ. The CDR3 totals 14 residues. The V end was cut by 4 bases, the J end by 4 bases, with 13 bases between. The CDR3 coding sequence is TGCGCCAGCAGCCCCGCAGTGGGCGCAGATACGCAGTATTTT. Translating gives CASSPAVGADTQYF.

The chain combines TRBV7-2 with TRBJ2-3, with D maybe TRBD2 (5 bases). CDR3 size: 15 residues. V lost 2 bases and J lost 5, with 14 bases in between. The germline gives CDR1 SGHTA, CDR2 FQGNSA. In nucleotides, the CDR3 is TGTGCCAGCAGCTTATACCAGCGGAGCGGAGATACGCAGTATTTT. This codes for CASSLYQRSGDTQYF.

Only one count was recorded for this clone. The genes are TRBV5-1 and TRBJ1-1; 12 bases align to TRBD1. The germline V gene encodes CDR1 SGHRS and CDR2 YFSETQ. The J segment lost 5 bases and the V segment lost 4 bases, leaving 9 bases of the junction unmatched. The CDR3 loop spans 16 amino acids. In nucleotides, the CDR3 is TGCGCCAGCAGCCCCGGGACAGGGGGCCTGGGGACTGAAGCTTTCTTT. Protein product: CASSPGTGGLGTEAFF.

In DNA, the CDR3 is TGTGCCAGCAGCTTGGGAGGGCTCAGGGGGAATGAGCAGTTCTTC. Encoded protein: CASSLGGLRGNEQFF. The chain recombines TRBV5-4 with TRBJ2-1, with 7 bases aligning to TRBD1. Germline V gene sequence: CDR1 SGHNT, CDR2 YYREEE (reference sequence). The CDR3 has 15 amino acids. The ends lost 0 bases at V and 7 bases at J; junction bases unmatched: 7.

The V and J genes are TRBV19 and TRBJ1-1, with TRBD1 identical over 8 bases. The CDR3 consists of 16 residues. With V trimmed by 1 base and J by 0 bases, 4 bases remained unmatched. CDR1 and CDR2 from the germline V gene are LNHDA and SQIVND (reference sequence). Here the CDR3 DNA reads TGTGCCAGTAGTATAGCCCGACAGGGGATGAACACTGAAGCTTTCTTT. Translating it yields CASSIARQGMNTEAFF.

There are a few counts of this clone. This chain connects TRBV11-2 to TRBJ1-2, with 12 bases lining up with TRBD1. The CDR3 is made up of 15 amino acids. CDR1 and CDR2 from the germline V gene are SGHAT and FQNNGV. V gave up 5 bases and J gave up 4 bases; unmatched junction bases: 5. The CDR3 nucleotides read TGTGCCAGCAGCCCGGGACAGGGGGCGGGCTATGGCTACACCTTC. Translated: CASSPGQGAGYGYTF.

The V gene is TRBV5-1, the J gene TRBJ2-1, with 7 bases fitting TRBD2. CDR1 is SGHRS and CDR2 is YFSETQ in the germline V gene. The CDR3 loop spans 14 amino acids. Unmatched junction bases numbered 7, after V lost 3 bases and J lost 7 bases. In nucleotides, the CDR3 is TGCGCCAGCAGCTCCTCGACTAGCCGGAATGAGCAGTTCTTC. This encodes CASSSSTSRNEQFF.

The CDR3 bases are TGTGCCAGTAGTATTGGGGGACTCGCTGGGCAGTATTTT. Translated: CASSIGGLAGQYF. The chain couples TRBV19 to TRBJ2-3; tentative D call: TRBD2 (6 bases). The CDR3 totals 13 residues. The V and J ends lost 3 bases and 11 bases respectively, with 15 bases between them. In germline, CDR1 is LNHDA, CDR2 SQIVND (reference sequence).

This clone appeared once. The chain employs TRBV4-2 and TRBJ2-3, with 7 bases aligning to TRBD2. Germline V gene data show CDR1 as LGHNA and CDR2 as YNFKEQ. V trimming: 2 bases; J trimming: 7 bases; junction bases outside the gene matches: 12. The CDR3 spans 16 residues. CDR3 loop: CASSQSSGSDSHTQYF. The CDR3, as DNA: TGTGCCAGCAGCCAATCTAGCGGCTCTGATTCTCATACGCAGTATTTT.

CDR3 region: CTSSPGGGEDQPQHF. The CDR3 DNA is TGCACCAGCAGCCCCGGTGGCGGGGAGGATCAGCCCCAGCATTTT. The gene calls are TRBV1 and TRBJ1-5. TRBV1 is labeled a pseudogene. CDR3 length: 15 amino acids.